These 6 T cell receptor beta chains came from one sample sequenced in a study of cytomegalovirus exposure and HLA in healthy donors. Amplification used 60 Vbeta primers and 13 Jbeta primers. The table came from immunoSEQ multiplex PCR; TCRdb's copy has only in-frame clones and leaves some out. This table holds under 150,000 clones, roughly 80% found once. The sequencing sample was made of PBMCs. All receptors derive from a male donor in good health and CMV-seronegative.

The chain has TRBV6-6 and TRBJ1-4; possibly TRBD1 for D (6 bases). The length of the CDR3 is 15 residues. Trimming cost V 6 bases and J 4 bases, with 15 bases left between them. The V gene's germline CDR1 is MNHNY and CDR2 SVGAGI (reference sequence). The CDR3 loop is CASRGGGRSNEKLFF. The CDR3, as DNA: TGTGCCAGCAGAGGGGGGGGACGGAGTAATGAAAAACTGTTTTTT.

The CDR3 coding sequence is TGCGCCAGCAGCCAGGAATGGTATATTCAGGGTCGTGAAGCTTTCTTT. It translates to CASSQEWYIQGREAFF. V and J are TRBV5-1 and TRBJ1-1; TRBD1 is a possible D gene (5 bases). The CDR3 contains 16 residues. Trimming took off 4 bases at V and 7 bases at J, with 23 bases between the two ends. CDR1 and CDR2 (germline): SGHRS, YFSETQ.

The chain is built from TRBV4-3 and TRBJ2-5, with 8 bases matching TRBD1. Germline-derived CDR1 and CDR2 are LGHNA and YSLEER. CDR3 length equals 16 residues. Losses at the gene ends were 1 base for V and 2 bases for J; bases not matched to a gene: 6. The CDR3 sequence: CASSQGSGQAQETQYF. The CDR3 region has the DNA TGCGCCAGCAGCCAAGGCTCGGGACAGGCACAAGAGACCCAGTACTTC.

The chain links TRBV9 to TRBJ2-2; 9 bases fit TRBD2. The junction had 6 bases not matched to a gene; V was cut back by 4 bases and J by 5 bases. The CDR3 contains 15 residues. CDR1 SGDLS and CDR2 YYNGEE come from the germline V gene. This chain's CDR3 is CASSLSGSLTGELFF. The CDR3 nucleotides are TGTGCCAGCAGCCTTAGCGGGAGTCTTACCGGGGAGCTGTTTTTT.

Only a few counts were recorded for this clone. The rearrangement joins TRBV11-3 to TRBJ2-7, with 8 bases fitting TRBD1. The ends lost 5 bases at V and 7 bases at J; junction bases unmatched: 10. The CDR3 has 14 amino acids. The germline gives CDR1 SGHNT, CDR2 YENEEA. CDR3 DNA sequence: TGTGCCAGCAGCCTCGGACAGGGCTCGCGGGAGCAGTACTTC. Residues: CASSLGQGSREQYF.

The chain has TRBV27 and TRBJ1-2; 8 bases are a match to TRBD1. Germline V gene sequence: CDR1 MNHEY, CDR2 SMNVEV (reference sequence). The CDR3 extends over 13 amino acids. The junction had 6 bases not matched to a gene; V was cut back by 6 bases and J by 6 bases. The CDR3 here is CASSTTGVNGYTF. For the CDR3, the DNA is TGTGCCAGCAGCACGACAGGGGTCAATGGCTACACCTTC.